The sequence of this T cell receptor (beta chain) was determined in a study of T cell responses to AZD1222 COVID-19 vaccine. Study-level findings and limits: Researchers took repertoire samples only after the peak T cell response had come.

The CDR3 runs 16 residues. Profiled with immunoSEQ multiplex PCR; TCRdb holds only in-frame clones, not every one. Of 100,000 to 150,000 clones in the sample, over 90% were seen once. With regard to this clone: Antigen unknown.

This receptor was identified in an adult in good health. The source was peripheral blood, collected on day 0 of AZD1222 vaccination. The chain is built from TRBV21-1 and TRBJ1-5; the D segment call TRBD1 is taken from the table without a DNA check. TRBV21-1 counts as a pseudogene. As DNA, the CDR3 is TGTGCCAGCAGCAAAGGGGGACAGGGGATCGATCAGCCCCAGCATTTT. Translation gives CASSKGGQGIDQPQHF.